Each of the 8 T cell receptor beta chains below was sequenced from the same sample in a study of blood T cell repertoires in COVID-19. Sequenced by immunoSEQ multiplex PCR; TCRdb stores in-frame clones only, minus some. The sample contains over 65,000 clones, roughly 80% of which appear only once. The sequencing sample was made of peripheral blood. These receptors came from a man at least 80 years old with active or convalescent COVID-19.

The chain has TRBV7-6 and TRBJ2-2; 8 positions agree with TRBD1. Per germline, CDR1 SGHVS and CDR2 FNYEAQ. J lost 7 bases, V lost 5 bases, and 12 bases had no gene match. The CDR3 is 16 residues long. CDR3 protein: CASSEGDRRSGGELFF. CDR3 sequence (DNA): TGTGCCAGCAGCGAAGGGGACAGGCGGTCCGGCGGGGAGCTGTTTTTT.

The genes are TRBV19 and TRBJ2-2; TRBD1 might be the D (5 bases). Germline V gene data show CDR1 as LNHDA and CDR2 as SQIVND (reference sequence). Trimming stripped 7 bases from V and 2 bases from J, with 11 bases between. CDR3 length: 14 residues. The CDR3 loop reads CASTEDKNTGELFF. In DNA, the CDR3 is TGTGCCAGTACCGAGGACAAAAACACCGGGGAGCTGTTTTTT.

The chain carries TRBV25-1 and TRBJ1-1; D is uncertain. V was pared by 5 bases and J by 1 base, with 8 bases between. The CDR3 loop spans 13 amino acids. Looked up from germline, CDR1 is MGHDK and CDR2 is SYGVNS. CDR3 in amino acids: CASSLNRNTEAFF. CDR3 sequence (DNA): TGTGCCAGCAGTTTAAATAGGAACACTGAAGCTTTCTTT.

This sequence joins TRBV4-2 and TRBJ1-6, with D perhaps TRBD1 (6 bases). V was pared by 1 base and J by 8 bases, with 15 bases between. Germline lookup yields CDR1 LGHNA and CDR2 YNFKEQ. CDR3 length: 16 amino acids. The CDR3 protein is CASSQAGQLGDSPLHF. The CDR3 DNA sequence: TGTGCCAGCAGCCAAGCCGGACAGTTGGGGGATTCACCCCTCCACTTT.

The genes are TRBV27 and TRBJ1-1; 10 positions agree with TRBD1. The J segment lost 0 bases and the V segment lost 4 bases, leaving 5 bases of the junction unmatched. CDR3 length equals 16 residues. Germline V gene lookup returns CDR1 MNHEY and CDR2 SMNVEV (reference sequence). This CDR3 reads CASSSWTGGLNTEAFF. CDR3 coding DNA: TGTGCCAGCAGTTCCTGGACAGGGGGTCTGAACACTGAAGCTTTCTTT.

V is TRBV10-2 and J is TRBJ1-5; unclear D gene. V lost 2 bases and J 5 bases, leaving 19 bases between the germline ends. The CDR3 length is 17 residues. Germline V lookup: CDR1 WSHSY, CDR2 SAAADI. The CDR3 coding sequence is TGCGCCAGCAGTGAGGGCTTGACGACATTCCACGATCAGCCCCAGCATTTT. Its protein is CASSEGLTTFHDQPQHF.

This clone has only a few counts. The chain is built from TRBV5-1 and TRBJ1-5; D remains ambiguous. Trimming removed 0 bases from V and 6 bases from J, with 10 bases in between. This CDR3 spans 14 amino acids. Germline values: CDR1 SGHRS, CDR2 YFSETQ. The CDR3 is CASSLAGEGQPQHF. CDR3 DNA: TGCGCCAGCAGCTTGGCTGGGGAGGGTCAGCCCCAGCATTTT.

This chain links TRBV9 with TRBJ2-1, with a weak D call TRBD2 (5 bases). Germline V gives CDR1 SGDLS, CDR2 YYNGEE. There are 13 residues in the CDR3. Trimming left V 0 bases short and J 10 bases short, with 11 bases between. CDR3 sequence reads: CASSVGASKEQFF. The CDR3 nucleotides are TGTGCCAGCAGCGTAGGGGCTAGCAAGGAGCAGTTCTTC.